This T cell receptor beta chain was sequenced during a study of cytomegalovirus exposure and HLA in healthy donors. Study context: Both the 100 to 150 validation repertoires and the approximately 670 first-cohort repertoires used the same platform, as reported by a later analysis. Study-wide points: The listing of roughly 160 TCR beta chains classed them as cytomegalovirus-associated. Specificity of three CMV-associated chains for CMV antigens was verified in vitro. Many donors carried some public TCRs, although rarity characterized most TCR sequences.

Note on this clone: The antigen is unknown.

This CDR3 is built from 15 residues. Germline V CDR1 and CDR2: LNHDA, SQIVND (reference sequence). The V segment lost 7 bases and the J segment 2 bases; nucleotides outside the gene matches: 9. Measured with immunoSEQ multiplex PCR; TCRdb has only the in-frame clones, and not every one. Of tens of thousands of clones in the sample, approximately 90% were seen once. The sequencing sample was made of PBMCs. This sequence originates from a man aged 30 to 39 in good health and CMV-seronegative. The V call is TRBV19, the J call TRBJ2-7; 9 bases align to TRBD2. The CDR3 here is CASKKERGDPYEQYF. CDR3 nucleotide sequence: TGTGCCAGTAAAAAAGAGCGGGGGGACCCCTACGAGCAGTACTTC.